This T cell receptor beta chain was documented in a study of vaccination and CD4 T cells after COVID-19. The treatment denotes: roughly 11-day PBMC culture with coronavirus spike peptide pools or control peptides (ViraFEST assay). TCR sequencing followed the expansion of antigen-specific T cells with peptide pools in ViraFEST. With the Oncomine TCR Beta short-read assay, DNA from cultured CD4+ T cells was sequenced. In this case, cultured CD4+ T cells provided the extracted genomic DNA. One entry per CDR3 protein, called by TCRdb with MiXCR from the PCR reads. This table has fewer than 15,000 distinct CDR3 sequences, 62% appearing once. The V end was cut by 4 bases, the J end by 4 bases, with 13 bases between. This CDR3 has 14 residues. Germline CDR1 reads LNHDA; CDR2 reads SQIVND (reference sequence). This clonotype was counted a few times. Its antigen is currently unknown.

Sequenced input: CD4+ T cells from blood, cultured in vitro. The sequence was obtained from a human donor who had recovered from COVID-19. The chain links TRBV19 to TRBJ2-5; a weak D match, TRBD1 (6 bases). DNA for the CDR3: TGTGCCAGTAGTAAGGGGGATGTGGGAGAGACCCAGTACTTC. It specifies CASSKGDVGETQYF.